The count of the clone carrying this T cell receptor beta chain is one. Antigen specificity is unknown. Method: immunoSEQ multiplex PCR; TCRdb's copy keeps in-frame clones and lacks some. The data hold approximately 840,000 clones, with approximately 96% observed a single time. The source of the sample is a study of shared clonotypes between healthy human individuals. Study-level results: Estimated clonotype richness was generally higher in naive than memory subsets.

Naive CD8 cells lacked CD45RO and underwent positive selection for CCR7, leaving out terminally differentiated effector memory CD45RA+ cells. CDR1 and CDR2 from the germline V gene are MNHEY and SMNVEV (reference sequence). The CDR3 runs to 20 residues. V was pared by 4 bases and J by 4 bases, with 14 bases of the junction left unmatched. The sequencing sample was made of naive CD8+ T cells sorted from blood. The rearrangement uses TRBV27 and TRBJ2-1, with 15 bases identical to TRBD2. The clonotype originates from a man under 40 in good health. The CDR3 is CASSSRTSGRALLGYNEQFF. CDR3 coding DNA: TGTGCCAGCAGTTCCAGGACTAGCGGGAGGGCCCTCTTGGGTTACAATGAGCAGTTCTTC.